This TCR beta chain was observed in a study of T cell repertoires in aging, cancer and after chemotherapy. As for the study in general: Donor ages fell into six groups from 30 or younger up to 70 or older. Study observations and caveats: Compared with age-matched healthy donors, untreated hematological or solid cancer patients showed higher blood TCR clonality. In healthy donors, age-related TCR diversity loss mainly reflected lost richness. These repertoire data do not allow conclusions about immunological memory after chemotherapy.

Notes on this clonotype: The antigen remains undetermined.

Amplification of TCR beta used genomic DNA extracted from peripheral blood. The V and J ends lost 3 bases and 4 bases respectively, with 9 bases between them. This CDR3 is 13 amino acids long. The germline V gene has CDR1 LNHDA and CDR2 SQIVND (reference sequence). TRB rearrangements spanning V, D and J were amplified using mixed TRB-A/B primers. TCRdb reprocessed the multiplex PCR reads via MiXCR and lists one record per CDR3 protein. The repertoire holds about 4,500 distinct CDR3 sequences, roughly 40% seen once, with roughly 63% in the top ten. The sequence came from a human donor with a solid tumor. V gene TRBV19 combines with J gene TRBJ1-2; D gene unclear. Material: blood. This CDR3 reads CASSIRDGYGYTF. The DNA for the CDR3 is TGTGCCAGTAGTATTCGCGACGGCTATGGCTACACCTTC.